The clone carrying this T cell receptor beta chain came up once. The antigen remains unidentified. This sample was included in a study of radiation and T cells in renal cell carcinoma. Time point noted: baseline pretreatment blood. The treatment is: 15 Gy SBRT to primary tumor, nephrectomy 4 weeks later. The CDR3 contains 15 residues. Trimming removed 5 bases at V and 1 base at J, with 15 bases between. CDR1 and CDR2 from the germline V gene are SNHLY and FYNNEI. Study-wide points: In blood, top tumor clones expanded by 2 weeks, shrinking by 4.

Measured with immunoSEQ multiplex PCR; TCRdb has only the in-frame clones, and not every one. The table includes about 130,000 clones, 88% detected once. The chain recombines TRBV2 with TRBJ2-7; TRBD1 is a possible D gene (6 bases). This TCR came from a woman aged 45-65 years with renal cell carcinoma. Material: blood, obtained from a patient whose treatment included radiotherapy and nephrectomy. The CDR3 here is CASSSDRRVSYEQYF. The CDR3 bases are TGTGCCAGCAGTTCCGACAGGCGAGTATCCTACGAGCAGTACTTC.